The sequence of this T cell receptor beta chain was determined in a study of vaccination effects on CD4 cells after COVID-19. Turning to the study itself: After the second dose, samples were taken at median day 72. IL-2 at 9 to 10 IU/ml and peptides at roughly 9.6 ug/ml were added to cultured PBMC, roughly 1.8 million per well.

Worth noting for this clone: What it recognizes is unknown.

In germline, CDR1 is ENHRY, CDR2 SYGVKD. Trimming cost V 4 bases and J 0 bases, with 6 bases left between them. The CDR3 loop spans 13 amino acids. The table came from immunoSEQ multiplex PCR; TCRdb's copy has only in-frame clones and leaves some out. Of 45,000 to 55,000 clones listed, just over 70% are singletons. The culture ran for roughly 10 days before CD4+ T cells were isolated. Two-dose BNT162b2 or mRNA-1273 vaccination was given to participants. On days 3 and 7, fresh IL-2 medium replaced half the medium. The study's findings and limits: Healthy vaccinees had only 1 of 255 vaccine-induced clones cross-react with common cold coronaviruses.

The clonotype was recovered from a human donor who received a COVID-19 vaccine. Sequenced material: CD4+ T cells from PBMCs cultured without peptide, taken after COVID-19 vaccination. The V call is TRBV10-3, the J call TRBJ1-2, with a possible D match to TRBD1 (6 bases). CDR3 amino acids: CAISGTANYGYTF. The CDR3 nucleotides read TGTGCCATCAGTGGGACAGCTAACTATGGCTACACCTTC.